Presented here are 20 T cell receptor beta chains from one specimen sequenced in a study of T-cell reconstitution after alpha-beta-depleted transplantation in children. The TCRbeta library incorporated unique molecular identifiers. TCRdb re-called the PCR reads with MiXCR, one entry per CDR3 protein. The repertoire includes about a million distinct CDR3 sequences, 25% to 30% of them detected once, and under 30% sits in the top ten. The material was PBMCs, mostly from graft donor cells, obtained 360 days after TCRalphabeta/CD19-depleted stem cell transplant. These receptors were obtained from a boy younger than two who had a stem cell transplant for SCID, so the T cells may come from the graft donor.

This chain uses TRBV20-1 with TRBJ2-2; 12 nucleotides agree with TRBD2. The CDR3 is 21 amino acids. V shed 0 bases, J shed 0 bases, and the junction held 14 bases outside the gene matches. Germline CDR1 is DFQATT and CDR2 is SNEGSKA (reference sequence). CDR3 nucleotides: TGCAGTGCTAGAGACTCCCTCTCGCGACTAGCGGGGGCCGCGAACACCGGGGAGCTGTTTTTT. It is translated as CSARDSLSRLAGAANTGELFF.

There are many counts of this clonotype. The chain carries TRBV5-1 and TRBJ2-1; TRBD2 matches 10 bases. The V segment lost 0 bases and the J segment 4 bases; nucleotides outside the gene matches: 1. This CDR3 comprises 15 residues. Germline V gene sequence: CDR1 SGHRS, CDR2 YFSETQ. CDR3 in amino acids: CASSLELAGYNEQFF. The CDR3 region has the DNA TGCGCCAGCAGCTTGGAACTAGCGGGGTACAATGAGCAGTTCTTC.

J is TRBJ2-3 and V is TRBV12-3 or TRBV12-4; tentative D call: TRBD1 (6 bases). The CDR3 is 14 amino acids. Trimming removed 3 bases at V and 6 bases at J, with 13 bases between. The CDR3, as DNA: TGTGCCAGCAGTTTCTCGACAGGTTGGGATACGCAGTATTTT. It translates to CASSFSTGWDTQYF.

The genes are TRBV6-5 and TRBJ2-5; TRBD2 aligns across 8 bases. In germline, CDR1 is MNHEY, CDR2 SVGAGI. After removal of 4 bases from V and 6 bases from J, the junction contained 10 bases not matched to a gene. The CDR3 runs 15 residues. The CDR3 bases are TGTGCCAGCAGTTCCCTCGGGGGGGGGCCCAAGACCCAGTACTTC. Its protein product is CASSSLGGGPKTQYF.

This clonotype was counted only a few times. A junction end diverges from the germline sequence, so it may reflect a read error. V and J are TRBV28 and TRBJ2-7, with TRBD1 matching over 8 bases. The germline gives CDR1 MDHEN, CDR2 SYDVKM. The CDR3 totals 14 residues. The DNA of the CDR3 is TGTGCCAGCAGCGTTCCGACAGGGGAGTACGAGCTGTACTTC. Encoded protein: CASSVPTGEYELYF. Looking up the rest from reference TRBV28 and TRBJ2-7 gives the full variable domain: DVKVTQSSRYLVKRTGEKVFLECVQDMDHENMFWYRQDPGLGLRLIYFSYDVKMKEKGDIPEGYSVSREKKERFSLILESASTNQTSMYLCASSVPTGEYELYFGPGTRLTVT.

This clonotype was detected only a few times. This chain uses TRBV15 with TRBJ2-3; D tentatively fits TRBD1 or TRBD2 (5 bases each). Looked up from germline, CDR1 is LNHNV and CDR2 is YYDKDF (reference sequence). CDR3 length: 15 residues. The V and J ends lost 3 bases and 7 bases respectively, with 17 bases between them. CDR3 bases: TGTGCCACCAGCAGTGGGGGACCGACTGTATATACGCAGTATTTT. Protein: CATSSGGPTVYTQYF.

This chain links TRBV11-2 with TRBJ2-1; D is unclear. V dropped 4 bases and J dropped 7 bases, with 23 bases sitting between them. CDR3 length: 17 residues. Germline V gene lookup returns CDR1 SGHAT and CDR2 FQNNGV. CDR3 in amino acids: CASSSYRAVMGRNEQFF. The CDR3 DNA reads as TGTGCCAGCAGCTCCTACCGGGCTGTAATGGGAAGAAATGAGCAGTTCTTC.

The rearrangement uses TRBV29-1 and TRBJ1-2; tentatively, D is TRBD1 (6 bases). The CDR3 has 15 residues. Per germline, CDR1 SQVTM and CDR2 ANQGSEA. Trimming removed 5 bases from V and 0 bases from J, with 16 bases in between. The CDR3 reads CSVRDTGGANYGYTF. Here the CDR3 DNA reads TGCAGCGTTCGGGACACGGGAGGAGCTAACTATGGCTACACCTTC. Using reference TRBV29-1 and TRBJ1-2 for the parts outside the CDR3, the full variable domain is SAVISQKPSRDICQRGTSLTIQCQVDSQVTMMFWYRQQPGQSLTLIATANQGSEATYESGFVIDKFPISRPNLTFSTLTVSNMSPEDSSIYLCSVRDTGGANYGYTFGSGTRLTVV.

CDR3 coding DNA: TGCAGTGCTAGAGCGGACAGTCGCGGACGGAGGTCCGGGGAGCTGTTTTTT. Amino acids: CSARADSRGRRSGELFF. The V and J genes are TRBV20-1 and TRBJ2-2, with D possibly being TRBD1 (6 bases). Trimming removed 1 base at V and 6 bases at J, with 21 bases between. The CDR3 contains 17 residues. The germline CDR1 and CDR2 sequences are DFQATT and SNEGSKA (reference sequence).

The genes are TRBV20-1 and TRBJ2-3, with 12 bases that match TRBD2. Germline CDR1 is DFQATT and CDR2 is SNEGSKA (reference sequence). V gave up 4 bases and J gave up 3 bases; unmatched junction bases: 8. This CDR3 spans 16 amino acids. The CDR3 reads CSATSGGAGGTDTQYF. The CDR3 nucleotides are TGCAGTGCTACTAGCGGGGGGGCCGGAGGTACAGATACGCAGTATTTT.

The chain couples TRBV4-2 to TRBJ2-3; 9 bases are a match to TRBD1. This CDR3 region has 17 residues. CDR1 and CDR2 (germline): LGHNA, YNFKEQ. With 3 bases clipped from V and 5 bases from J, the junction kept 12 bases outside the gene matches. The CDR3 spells CASSQPPLGQGIDTQYF. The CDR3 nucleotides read TGTGCCAGCAGCCAGCCCCCGTTAGGACAGGGGATAGATACGCAGTATTTT.

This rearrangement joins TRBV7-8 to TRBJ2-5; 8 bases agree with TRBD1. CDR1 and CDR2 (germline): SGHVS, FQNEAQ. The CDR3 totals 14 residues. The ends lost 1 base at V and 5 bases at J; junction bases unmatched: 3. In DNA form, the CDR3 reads TGTGCCAGCAGCTTAGTCCGACAGGGGGAGACCCAGTACTTC. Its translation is CASSLVRQGETQYF.

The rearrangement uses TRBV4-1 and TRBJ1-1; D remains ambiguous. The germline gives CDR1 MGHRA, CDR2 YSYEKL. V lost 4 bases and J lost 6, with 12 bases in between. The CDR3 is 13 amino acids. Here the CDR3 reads CASSREIIAEAFF. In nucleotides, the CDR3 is TGCGCCAGCAGCCGGGAGATTATCGCTGAAGCTTTCTTT.

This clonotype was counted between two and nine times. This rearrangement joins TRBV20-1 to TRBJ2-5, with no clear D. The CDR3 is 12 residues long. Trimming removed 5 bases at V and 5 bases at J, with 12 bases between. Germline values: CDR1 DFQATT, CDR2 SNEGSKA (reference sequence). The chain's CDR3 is CSAGVGSETQYF. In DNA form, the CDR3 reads TGCAGTGCTGGAGTGGGGTCGGAGACCCAGTACTTC.

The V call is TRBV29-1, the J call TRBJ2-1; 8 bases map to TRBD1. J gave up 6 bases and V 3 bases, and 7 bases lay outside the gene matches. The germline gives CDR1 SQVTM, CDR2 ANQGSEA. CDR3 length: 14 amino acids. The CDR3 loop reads CSVENRDRSNEQFF. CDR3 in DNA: TGCAGCGTTGAGAACCGGGACAGGTCCAATGAGCAGTTCTTC.

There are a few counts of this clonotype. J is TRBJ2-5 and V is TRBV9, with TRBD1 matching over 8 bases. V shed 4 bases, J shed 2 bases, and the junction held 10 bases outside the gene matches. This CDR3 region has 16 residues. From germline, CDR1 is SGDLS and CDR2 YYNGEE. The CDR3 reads CASSLGAWTGQETQYF. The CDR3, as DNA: TGTGCCAGCAGCCTAGGAGCGTGGACAGGGCAAGAGACCCAGTACTTC.

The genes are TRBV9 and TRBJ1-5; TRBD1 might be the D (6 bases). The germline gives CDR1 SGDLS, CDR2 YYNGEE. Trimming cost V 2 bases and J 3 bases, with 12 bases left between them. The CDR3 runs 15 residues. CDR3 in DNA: TGTGCCAGCAGCGTGGGCAGGGGAGCCAATCAGCCCCAGCATTTT. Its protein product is CASSVGRGANQPQHF.

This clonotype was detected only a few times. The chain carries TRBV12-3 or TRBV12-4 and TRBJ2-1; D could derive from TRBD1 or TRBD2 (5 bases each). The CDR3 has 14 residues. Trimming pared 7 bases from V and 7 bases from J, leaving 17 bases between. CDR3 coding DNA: TGTGCCAGCACCGCGACAGCAGGAGGAAATGAGCAGTTCTTC. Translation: CASTATAGGNEQFF.

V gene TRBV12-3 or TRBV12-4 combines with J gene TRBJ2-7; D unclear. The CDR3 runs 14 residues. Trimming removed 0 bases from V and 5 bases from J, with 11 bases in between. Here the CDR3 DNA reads TGTGCCAGCAGTTTAGCGGGTCCTCAGGACGAGCAGTACTTC. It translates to CASSLAGPQDEQYF.

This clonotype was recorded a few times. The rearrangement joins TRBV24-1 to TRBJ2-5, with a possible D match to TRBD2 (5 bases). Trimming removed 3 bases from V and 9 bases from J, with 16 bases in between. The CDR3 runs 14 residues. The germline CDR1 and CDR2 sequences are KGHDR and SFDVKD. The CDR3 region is CATSDERGQRPQYF. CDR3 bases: TGTGCCACCAGTGATGAGAGAGGGCAGAGACCCCAGTACTTC.